The 27 T cell receptor beta chains below were found in one sample sequenced in a study of CXCR3-negative and CXCR3-positive naive CD8 T cells. Through 5' RACE with UMI labels, the TRB cDNA libraries were prepared. Following a re-call of the 5' RACE reads, TCRdb has one entry per CDR3 protein and lacks DNA. Its listing shows over 150,000 distinct CDR3 sequences. Study outcomes and limitations: The study found more hydrophobic TRB CDR3s in CXCR3-positive naive cells than in CXCR3-negative naive cells.

Their recognized antigens are unknown. The sample consisted of naive CXCR3+ CD8+ T cells from blood. Documented subset: CD45RO-CCR7+CD27+CD95- naive CD8+ T cells expressing CXCR3 (TNR3+). The receptors stem from a human donor in good health. Some clones in this sample may be carry-over from other donors' samples.

V and J are TRBV28 and TRBJ2-5; TCRdb names TRBD2, which stays unverified in the absence of DNA. Germline CDR1 and CDR2: MDHEN and SYDVKM. This CDR3 spans 17 amino acids. The CDR3 region is CASSFVFAGGPAETQYF.

The chain joins TRBV28 to TRBJ2-7; lacking DNA, the TRBD1 call made by TCRdb goes unchecked. CDR1 MDHEN and CDR2 SYDVKM come from the germline V gene. The CDR3 is 14 amino acids. The CDR3 spells CASSLASGSYEQYF.

The V and J genes are TRBV20-1 and TRBJ1-5; the D gene TCRdb calls, TRBD1, cannot be checked with no DNA. CDR3 size: 19 residues. Per the germline V gene, CDR1 is DFQATT and CDR2 is SNEGSKA (reference sequence). Here the CDR3 reads CSASSAPGPTFPSNQPQHF.

The V gene is TRBV5-5, the J gene TRBJ2-5; TCRdb outputs TRBD2, but without DNA this stays unchecked. Germline V gene lookup returns CDR1 SGHKS and CDR2 YYEKEE (reference sequence). There are 15 residues in the CDR3. CDR3 amino acids: CASSEGTSLSETQYF.

The chain has TRBV11-2 and TRBJ2-7; TCRdb returns TRBD2, unconfirmable since there is no DNA. The CDR3 spans 14 residues. CDR1 is SGHAT and CDR2 is FQNNGV in the germline V gene. CDR3 residues: CASRVGQGSYEQYF. Variable domain in full (rest from reference TRBV11-2 and TRBJ2-7): EAGVAQSPRYKIIEKRQSVAFWCNPISGHATLYWYQQILGQGPKLLIQFQNNGVVDDSQLPKDRFSAERLKGVDSTLKIQPAKLEDSAVYLCASRVGQGSYEQYFGPGTRLTVT.

The chain is built from TRBV12-3 or TRBV12-4 and TRBJ1-4; TCRdb proposes TRBD1, but this gene call is untestable without DNA. The CDR3 sequence is 17 residues long. The CDR3 spells CASSSPPGEADNEKLFF.

The CDR3 loop reads CATSGTSGSYEQYF. The genes are TRBV15 and TRBJ2-7; no DNA is available, so the TRBD2 call from TCRdb remains unchecked. This CDR3 spans 14 amino acids. Germline lookup yields CDR1 LNHNV and CDR2 YYDKDF (reference sequence).

This rearrangement joins TRBV7-6 to TRBJ2-7; the D call of TRBD1 rests on TCRdb alone, since no DNA is present to check it. The length of the CDR3 is 15 residues. Per germline, CDR1 SGHVS and CDR2 FNYEAQ. CDR3: CASSLPTGPSYEQYF.

This rearrangement joins TRBV7-9 to TRBJ2-2; checking the TCRdb D call of TRBD1 is not possible without DNA. There are 12 residues in the CDR3. CDR1 and CDR2 from the germline V gene are SEHNR and FQNEAQ (reference sequence). CDR3 protein: CASTGGTGELFF.

The gene calls are TRBV7-9 and TRBJ2-7; the TRBD1 assignment by TCRdb is unverifiable without DNA. This CDR3 region has 14 residues. From germline, CDR1 is SEHNR and CDR2 FQNEAQ (reference sequence). The CDR3 region is CASSPDRHVHEQYF.

The V call is TRBV7-3, the J call TRBJ2-5; TCRdb picks TRBD2, but there is no DNA to check that call. Germline V CDR1 and CDR2: SGHTA, FQGTGA. This CDR3 spans 15 amino acids. The CDR3 sequence is CASSLVGGEGETQYF.

The genes are TRBV7-6 and TRBJ2-7; the D call from TCRdb, TRBD1, cannot be confirmed without DNA. The V gene's germline CDR1 is SGHVS and CDR2 FNYEAQ. The CDR3 is 17 amino acids. The CDR3 loop reads CASSPSHGGGLSYEQYF.

The gene calls are TRBV14 and TRBJ2-6. CDR3 length: 15 residues. Germline CDR1 reads SGHDN; CDR2 reads FVKESK. This CDR3 reads CASSQVTAGANVLTF.

The rearrangement links TRBV28 to TRBJ1-5; lacking DNA, the TRBD1 call made by TCRdb goes unchecked. The germline V gene encodes CDR1 MDHEN and CDR2 SYDVKM. This CDR3 region has 15 residues. The CDR3 loop is CASSSGTAEDQPQHF.

The rearrangement joins TRBV4-1 to TRBJ2-7. The CDR3 totals 12 residues. Per germline, CDR1 MGHRA and CDR2 YSYEKL. The CDR3 is CASSHDEREQYF.

V and J are TRBV20-1 and TRBJ2-1; checking the TCRdb D call of TRBD2 is not possible without DNA. The germline CDR1 and CDR2 sequences are DFQATT and SNEGSKA (reference sequence). The CDR3 spans 20 residues. CDR3: CSLRDPPIGLAVISYNEQFF.

The V gene is TRBV29-1, the J gene TRBJ1-1; as DNA is missing, the TRBD1 call by TCRdb cannot be tested. CDR1 and CDR2 (germline): SQVTM, ANQGSEA. The CDR3 sequence is 13 residues long. The CDR3 region is CSVNHDRGPEAFF.

The chain links TRBV28 to TRBJ2-2; there is no DNA to check the TCRdb D call of TRBD1. The CDR3 has 14 amino acids. Looked up from germline, CDR1 is MDHEN and CDR2 is SYDVKM. CDR3 residues: CASIDRGLAGELFF.

The chain links TRBV27 to TRBJ1-5; there is no DNA to check the TCRdb D call of TRBD1. The CDR3 sequence is 17 residues long. Germline CDR1 MNHEY, CDR2 SMNVEV (reference sequence). The CDR3 loop is CASSLRGAGARNQPQHF.

The chain has TRBV29-1 and TRBJ2-5. This CDR3 is built from 11 residues. Germline CDR1 reads SQVTM; CDR2 reads ANQGSEA. The CDR3 sequence is CSVFLVETQYF.

The genes are TRBV5-1 and TRBJ2-2; absent DNA, TCRdb's TRBD1 call cannot be checked. The CDR3 has 15 residues. CDR1 SGHRS and CDR2 YFSETQ come from the germline V gene. CDR3 amino acids: CASSLWTDNTGELFF.

This rearrangement joins TRBV29-1 to TRBJ2-1. The CDR3 totals 15 residues. CDR1 SQVTM and CDR2 ANQGSEA come from the germline V gene. The CDR3 spells CSVEDQGNSYNEQFF.

The chain uses TRBV29-1 and TRBJ2-7; TCRdb gives TRBD2 as the D gene, but with no DNA this cannot be confirmed. Germline V gene sequence: CDR1 SQVTM, CDR2 ANQGSEA. This CDR3 region has 13 residues. CDR3 in amino acids: CSVVGGSDYEQYF.

This chain connects TRBV6-5 to TRBJ2-3; the D gene TCRdb calls, TRBD2, cannot be checked with no DNA. The CDR3 is 17 residues long. The germline V gene encodes CDR1 MNHEY and CDR2 SVGAGI. The CDR3 here is CASSYSTSGGSTDTQYF.

The chain combines TRBV7-8 with TRBJ1-2; there is no DNA to check the TCRdb D call of TRBD1. CDR3 length: 15 amino acids. From germline, CDR1 is SGHVS and CDR2 FQNEAQ. The CDR3 reads CASSSTGQGTYGYTF. Full variable domain (remainder filled in from reference TRBV7-8 and TRBJ1-2): GAGVSQSPRYKVAKRGQDVALRCDPISGHVSLFWYQQALGQGPEFLTYFQNEAQLDKSGLPSDRFFAERPEGSVSTLKIQRTQQEDSAVYLCASSSTGQGTYGYTFGSGTRLTVV.

V and J are TRBV29-1 and TRBJ2-2; no DNA is available, so the TRBD1 call from TCRdb remains unchecked. CDR3 length equals 14 residues. Germline V gene data show CDR1 as SQVTM and CDR2 as ANQGSEA. The CDR3 loop is CSVAPTGYTGELFF.

The chain employs TRBV28 and TRBJ2-7. Per germline, CDR1 MDHEN and CDR2 SYDVKM. The length of the CDR3 is 19 residues. The CDR3 region is CASSFSYAAAVDNSYEQYF.